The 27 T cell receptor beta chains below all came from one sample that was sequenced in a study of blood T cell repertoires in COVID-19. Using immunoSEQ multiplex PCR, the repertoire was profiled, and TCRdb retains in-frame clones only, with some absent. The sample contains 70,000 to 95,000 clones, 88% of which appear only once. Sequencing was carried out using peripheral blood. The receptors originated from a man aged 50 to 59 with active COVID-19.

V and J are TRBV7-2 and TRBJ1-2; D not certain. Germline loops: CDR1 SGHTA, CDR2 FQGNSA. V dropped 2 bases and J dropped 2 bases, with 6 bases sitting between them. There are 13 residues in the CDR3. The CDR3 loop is CASSLIQNYGYTF. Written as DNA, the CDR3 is TGTGCCAGCAGCTTAATCCAAAACTATGGCTACACCTTC.

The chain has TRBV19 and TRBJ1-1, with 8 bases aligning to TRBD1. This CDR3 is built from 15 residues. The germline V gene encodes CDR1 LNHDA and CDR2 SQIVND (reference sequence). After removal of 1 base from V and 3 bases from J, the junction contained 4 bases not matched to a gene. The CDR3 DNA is TGTGCCAGTAGTATAGTGCAGGGGGCGGACACTGAAGCTTTCTTT. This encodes CASSIVQGADTEAFF.

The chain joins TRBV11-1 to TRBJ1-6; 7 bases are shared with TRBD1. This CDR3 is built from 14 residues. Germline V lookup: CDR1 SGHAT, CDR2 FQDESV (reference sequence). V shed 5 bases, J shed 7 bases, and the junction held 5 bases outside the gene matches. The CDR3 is CASSPTGNNSPLHF. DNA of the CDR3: TGTGCCAGCAGCCCGACAGGGAACAATTCACCCCTCCACTTT.

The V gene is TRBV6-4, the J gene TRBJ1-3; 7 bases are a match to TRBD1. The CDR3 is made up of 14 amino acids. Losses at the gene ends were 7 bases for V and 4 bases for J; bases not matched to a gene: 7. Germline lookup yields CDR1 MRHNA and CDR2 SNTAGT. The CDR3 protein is CASIGQALGNTIYF. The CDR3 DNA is TGTGCCAGCATCGGACAGGCGTTAGGAAACACCATATATTTT.

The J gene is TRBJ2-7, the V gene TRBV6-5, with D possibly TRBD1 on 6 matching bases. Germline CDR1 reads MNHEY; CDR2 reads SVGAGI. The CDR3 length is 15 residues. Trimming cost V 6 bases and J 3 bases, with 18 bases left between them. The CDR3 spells CASSHGQIPFYEQYF. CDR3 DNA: TGTGCCAGCAGCCATGGACAGATACCTTTCTACGAGCAGTACTTC.

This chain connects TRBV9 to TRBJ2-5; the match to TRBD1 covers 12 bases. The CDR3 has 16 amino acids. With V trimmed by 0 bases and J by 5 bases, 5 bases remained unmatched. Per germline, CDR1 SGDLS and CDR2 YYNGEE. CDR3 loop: CASSVGGQGARETQYF. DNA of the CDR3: TGTGCCAGCAGCGTAGGGGGACAGGGGGCGCGGGAGACCCAGTACTTC.

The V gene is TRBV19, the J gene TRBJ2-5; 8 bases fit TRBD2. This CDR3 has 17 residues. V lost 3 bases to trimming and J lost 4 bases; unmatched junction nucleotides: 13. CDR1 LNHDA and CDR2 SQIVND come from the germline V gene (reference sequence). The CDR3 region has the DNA TGTGCCAGTAGTATGGCTGGGGGACTCGCGGGGGGAGAGACCCAGTACTTC. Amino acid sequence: CASSMAGGLAGGETQYF.

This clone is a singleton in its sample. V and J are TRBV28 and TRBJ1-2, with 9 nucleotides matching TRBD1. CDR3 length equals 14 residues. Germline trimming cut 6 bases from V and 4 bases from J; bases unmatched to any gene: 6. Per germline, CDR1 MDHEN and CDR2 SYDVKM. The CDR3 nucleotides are TGTGCCAGCAGAGGACAGGGGATTCTCTATGGCTACACCTTC. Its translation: CASRGQGILYGYTF.

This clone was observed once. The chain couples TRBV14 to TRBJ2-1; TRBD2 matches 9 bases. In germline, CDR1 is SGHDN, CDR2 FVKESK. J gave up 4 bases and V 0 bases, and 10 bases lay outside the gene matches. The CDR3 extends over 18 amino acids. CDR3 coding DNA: TGTGCCAGCAGCCAAGATCGGGGGGGACTAGCAACATACAATGAGCAGTTCTTC. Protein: CASSQDRGGLATYNEQFF.

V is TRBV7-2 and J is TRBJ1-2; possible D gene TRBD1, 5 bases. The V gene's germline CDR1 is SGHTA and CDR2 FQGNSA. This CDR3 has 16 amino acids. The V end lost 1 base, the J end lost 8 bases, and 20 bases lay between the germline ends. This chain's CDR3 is CASSLGSGLDPRGYTF. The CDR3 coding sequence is TGTGCCAGCAGCTTAGGCTCAGGGTTAGATCCTCGGGGCTACACCTTC.

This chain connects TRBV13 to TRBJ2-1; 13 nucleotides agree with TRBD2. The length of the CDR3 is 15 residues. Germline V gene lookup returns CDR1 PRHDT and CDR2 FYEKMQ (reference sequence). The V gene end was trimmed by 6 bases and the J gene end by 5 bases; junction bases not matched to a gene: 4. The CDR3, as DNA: TGTGCCAGCAGGAGACTAGCGGGAGGAAACAATGAGCAGTTCTTC. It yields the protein CASRRLAGGNNEQFF.

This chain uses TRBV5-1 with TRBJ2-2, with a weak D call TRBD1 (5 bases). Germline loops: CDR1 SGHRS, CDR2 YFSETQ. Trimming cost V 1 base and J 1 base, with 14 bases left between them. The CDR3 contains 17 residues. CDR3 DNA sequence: TGCGCCAGCAGCTTGAAGGTGGGGCCGCAGAACACCGGGGAGCTGTTTTTT. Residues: CASSLKVGPQNTGELFF.

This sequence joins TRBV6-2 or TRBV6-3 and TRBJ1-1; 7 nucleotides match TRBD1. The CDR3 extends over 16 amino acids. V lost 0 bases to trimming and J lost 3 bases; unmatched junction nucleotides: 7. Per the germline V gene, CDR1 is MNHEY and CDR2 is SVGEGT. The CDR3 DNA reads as TGTGCCAGCAGTTACTCCCGGACAGGCACTTACACTGAAGCTTTCTTT. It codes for CASSYSRTGTYTEAFF.

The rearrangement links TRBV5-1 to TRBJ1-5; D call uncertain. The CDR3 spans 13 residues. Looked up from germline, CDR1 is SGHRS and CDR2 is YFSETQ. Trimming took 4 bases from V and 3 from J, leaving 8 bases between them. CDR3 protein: CASSPGDNQPQHF. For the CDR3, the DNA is TGCGCCAGCAGCCCGGGAGACAATCAGCCCCAGCATTTT. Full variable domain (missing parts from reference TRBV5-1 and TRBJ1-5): KAGVTQTPRYLIKTRGQQVTLSCSPISGHRSVSWYQQTPGQGLQFLFEYFSETQRNKGNFPGRFSGRQFSNSRSEMNVSTLELGDSALYLCASSPGDNQPQHFGDGTRLSIL.

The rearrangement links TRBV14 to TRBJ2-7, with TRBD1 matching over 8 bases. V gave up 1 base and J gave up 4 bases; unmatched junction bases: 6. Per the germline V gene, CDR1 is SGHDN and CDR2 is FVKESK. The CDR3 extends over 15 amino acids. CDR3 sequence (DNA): TGTGCCAGCAGCCAAGCACAGGGGGGACCTTACGAGCAGTACTTC. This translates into CASSQAQGGPYEQYF.

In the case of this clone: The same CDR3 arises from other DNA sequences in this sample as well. CDR3 amino acids: CASSQDRGQPQHF. In DNA, the CDR3 is TGTGCCAGCAGCCAAGATCGAGGACAGCCCCAGCATTTT. The rearrangement links TRBV3-1 (or the pseudogene TRBV3-2) to TRBJ1-5; D is unclear. Looked up from germline, CDR1 is LGHDT and CDR2 is YNNKEL (reference sequence). CDR3 length: 13 residues. Trimming pared 0 bases from V and 7 bases from J, leaving 7 bases between.

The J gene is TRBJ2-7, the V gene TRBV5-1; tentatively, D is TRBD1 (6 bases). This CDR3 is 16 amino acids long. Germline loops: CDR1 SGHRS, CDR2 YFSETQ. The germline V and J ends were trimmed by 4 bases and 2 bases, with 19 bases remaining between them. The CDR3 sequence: CASSHSETGLTYEQYF. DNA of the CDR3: TGCGCCAGCAGCCATTCCGAGACAGGATTAACCTACGAGCAGTACTTC.

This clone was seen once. CDR3 amino acids: CASGTGGYEQYF. The CDR3, as DNA: TGTGCCAGCGGGACAGGGGGCTACGAGCAGTACTTC. This chain uses TRBV2 with TRBJ2-7; 11 bases are a match to TRBD1. With 8 bases clipped from V and 3 bases from J, the junction kept 0 bases outside the gene matches. The CDR3 runs 12 residues. Germline lookup yields CDR1 SNHLY and CDR2 FYNNEI.

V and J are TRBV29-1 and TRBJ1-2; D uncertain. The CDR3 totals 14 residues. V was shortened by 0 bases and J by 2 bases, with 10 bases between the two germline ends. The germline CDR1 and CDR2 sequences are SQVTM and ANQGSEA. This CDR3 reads CSVEDNRPNYGYTF. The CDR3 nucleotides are TGCAGCGTTGAAGATAACAGACCAAACTATGGCTACACCTTC.

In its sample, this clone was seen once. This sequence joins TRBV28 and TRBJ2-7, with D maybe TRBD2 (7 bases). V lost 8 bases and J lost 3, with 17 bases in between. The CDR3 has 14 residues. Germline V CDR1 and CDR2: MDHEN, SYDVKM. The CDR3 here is CASQTRGGSYEQYF. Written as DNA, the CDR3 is TGTGCCAGCCAAACGAGGGGGGGCAGCTACGAGCAGTACTTC. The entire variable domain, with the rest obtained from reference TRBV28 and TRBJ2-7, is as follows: DVKVTQSSRYLVKRTGEKVFLECVQDMDHENMFWYRQDPGLGLRLIYFSYDVKMKEKGDIPEGYSVSREKKERFSLILESASTNQTSMYLCASQTRGGSYEQYFGPGTRLTVT.

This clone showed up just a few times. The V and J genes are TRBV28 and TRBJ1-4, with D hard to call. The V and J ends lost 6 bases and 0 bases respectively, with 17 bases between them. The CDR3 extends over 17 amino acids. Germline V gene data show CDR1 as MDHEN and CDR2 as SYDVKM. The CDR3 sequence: CASSLFPAVPTNEKLFF. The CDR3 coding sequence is TGTGCCAGCAGCCTATTTCCGGCGGTACCAACTAATGAAAAACTGTTTTTT.

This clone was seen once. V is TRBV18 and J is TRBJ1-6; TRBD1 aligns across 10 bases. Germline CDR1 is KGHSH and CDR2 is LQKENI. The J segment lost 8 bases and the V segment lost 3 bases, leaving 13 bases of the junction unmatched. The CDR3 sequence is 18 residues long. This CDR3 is CASSPPIGQGGIDSPLHF. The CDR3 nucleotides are TGTGCCAGCTCACCCCCGATCGGACAGGGGGGAATTGATTCACCCCTCCACTTT.

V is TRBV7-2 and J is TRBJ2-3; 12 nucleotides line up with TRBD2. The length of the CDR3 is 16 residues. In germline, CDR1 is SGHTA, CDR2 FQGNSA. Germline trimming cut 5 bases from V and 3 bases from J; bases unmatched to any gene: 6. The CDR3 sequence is CASSETSGGLTDTQYF. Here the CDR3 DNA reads TGTGCCAGCAGCGAGACTAGCGGGGGCCTTACAGATACGCAGTATTTT.

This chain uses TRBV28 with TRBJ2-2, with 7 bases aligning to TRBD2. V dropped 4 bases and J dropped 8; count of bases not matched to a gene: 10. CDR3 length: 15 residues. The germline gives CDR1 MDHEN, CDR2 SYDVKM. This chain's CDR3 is CASSSPQRGAGELFF. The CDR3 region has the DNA TGTGCCAGCAGTTCCCCCCAGCGGGGCGCGGGGGAGCTGTTTTTT.

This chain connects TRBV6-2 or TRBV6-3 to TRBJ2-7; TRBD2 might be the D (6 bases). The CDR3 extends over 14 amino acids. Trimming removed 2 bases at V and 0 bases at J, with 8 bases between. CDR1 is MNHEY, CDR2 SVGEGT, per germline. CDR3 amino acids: CASSYDGGSYEQYF. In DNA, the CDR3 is TGTGCCAGCAGTTACGACGGGGGCTCCTACGAGCAGTACTTC.

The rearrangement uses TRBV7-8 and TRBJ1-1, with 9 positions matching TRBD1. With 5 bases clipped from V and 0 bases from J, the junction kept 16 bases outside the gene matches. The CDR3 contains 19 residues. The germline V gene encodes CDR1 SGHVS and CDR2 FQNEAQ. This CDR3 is CASSPRRLLQGAMNTEAFF. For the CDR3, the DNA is TGTGCCAGCAGCCCACGCCGGCTACTACAGGGGGCTATGAACACTGAAGCTTTCTTT.

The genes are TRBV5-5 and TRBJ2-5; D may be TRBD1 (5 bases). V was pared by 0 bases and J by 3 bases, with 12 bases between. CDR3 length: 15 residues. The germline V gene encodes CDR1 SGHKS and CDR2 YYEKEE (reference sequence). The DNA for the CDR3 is TGTGCCAGCAGCTTGGAGGACACTTGGAAAGAGACCCAGTACTTC. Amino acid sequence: CASSLEDTWKETQYF.